These 19 T cell receptor beta chains share one sample of origin, sequenced in a study of coeliac disease. TCRdb's copy holds only in-frame clones and misses some; the assay was immunoSEQ multiplex PCR. Among about 2,300 clones listed, approximately 59% were seen once. Specimen: intraepithelial lymphocytes from the gut. Every receptor here comes from a woman in her 70s with celiac disease on a gluten-free diet.

The chain couples TRBV15 to TRBJ2-7, with TRBD1 matching over 10 bases. Germline CDR1 LNHNV, CDR2 YYDKDF (reference sequence). The length of the CDR3 is 15 residues. V trimming: 0 bases; J trimming: 2 bases; junction bases outside the gene matches: 1. CDR3 nucleotide sequence: TGTGCCACCAGCAGAGAAGGGACAGGGGCCTACGAGCAGTACTTC. Amino acid sequence: CATSREGTGAYEQYF.

This clone was seen once. The rearrangement uses TRBV4-2 and TRBJ2-5; D possibly corresponds to TRBD1 (6 bases). Germline CDR1 and CDR2: LGHNA and YNFKEQ. The CDR3 is 13 residues long. V lost 4 bases, J lost 2 bases, and 8 bases lay in between. The CDR3 here is CASSPGQQETQYF. Here the CDR3 DNA reads TGTGCCAGCAGCCCCGGACAGCAAGAGACCCAGTACTTC.

About this clone itself: At the DNA level, this CDR3 is encoded by other sequences in the same sample as well. The CDR3 nucleotides read TGTGCCAGCAGTGGGGACACGAACACTGAAGCTTTCTTT. Amino acid sequence: CASSGDTNTEAFF. The chain links TRBV2 to TRBJ1-1, with a weak D call TRBD1 (6 bases). The CDR3 loop spans 13 amino acids. Germline values: CDR1 SNHLY, CDR2 FYNNEI. Trimming took 4 bases from V and 1 from J, leaving 7 bases between them.

V and J are TRBV4-2 and TRBJ2-1; 13 bases agree with TRBD2. The V gene end was trimmed by 3 bases and the J gene end by 4 bases; junction bases not matched to a gene: 3. Germline values: CDR1 LGHNA, CDR2 YNFKEQ. The CDR3 loop spans 16 amino acids. The chain's CDR3 is CASSQALAGGYNEQFF. CDR3 in DNA: TGTGCCAGCAGCCAGGCACTAGCGGGGGGGTACAATGAGCAGTTCTTC.

This clone is labeled as large. The chain joins TRBV6-1 to TRBJ2-7; D is possibly TRBD1 (5 bases). Germline V gene data show CDR1 as MNHNS and CDR2 as SASEGT. There are 13 residues in the CDR3. Trimming stripped 4 bases from V and 0 bases from J, with 7 bases between. The DNA of the CDR3 is TGTGCCAGCAGTGGGGGCGTCTCCTACGAGCAGTACGTC. Translated: CASSGGVSYEQYV.

The chain is built from TRBV13 and TRBJ2-3, with D hard to call. The CDR3 extends over 13 amino acids. V dropped 5 bases and J dropped 4 bases, with 10 bases sitting between them. CDR1 and CDR2 (germline): PRHDT, FYEKMQ (reference sequence). Here the CDR3 reads CASSLAVADTQYF. CDR3 DNA: TGTGCCAGCAGCCTGGCGGTCGCAGATACGCAGTATTTT.

The rearrangement links TRBV28 to TRBJ2-7; 9 bases match TRBD1. The CDR3 has 16 amino acids. Germline trimming cut 2 bases from V and 4 bases from J; bases unmatched to any gene: 9. The germline CDR1 and CDR2 sequences are MDHEN and SYDVKM. The CDR3 DNA reads as TGTGCCAGCAGTTTAGAGGACAGGGGACCTTTTTACGAGCAGTACTTC. Protein: CASSLEDRGPFYEQYF.

CDR3 DNA sequence: TGTGCCAGCAGCCTGAGGACAGGGAATAACAATGAGCAGTTCTTC. Translating it yields CASSLRTGNNNEQFF. The chain couples TRBV7-2 to TRBJ2-1; 8 positions match TRBD1. This CDR3 spans 15 amino acids. From germline, CDR1 is SGHTA and CDR2 FQGNSA. Trimming cost V 5 bases and J 5 bases; bases outside gene matches: 8.

V is TRBV6-5 and J is TRBJ2-2; TRBD2 matches 7 bases. This CDR3 is 15 amino acids long. Germline lookup yields CDR1 MNHEY and CDR2 SVGAGI. The V segment lost 7 bases and the J segment 7 bases; nucleotides outside the gene matches: 12. This chain's CDR3 is CASTGLDRSGGELFF. Written as DNA, the CDR3 is TGTGCCAGCACCGGACTAGATCGTTCGGGCGGGGAGCTGTTTTTT.

The V call is TRBV28, the J call TRBJ2-7; 7 positions match TRBD1. Unmatched junction bases numbered 13, after V lost 3 bases and J lost 2 bases. The CDR3 has 17 amino acids. Germline CDR1 is MDHEN and CDR2 is SYDVKM. CDR3 nucleotides: TGTGCCAGCAGTTTCCGGACAGGAAGGATTGGGGCCTACGAGCAGTACTTC. Translating it yields CASSFRTGRIGAYEQYF. Together with reference TRBV28 and TRBJ2-7, the CDR3 gives the full variable domain: DVKVTQSSRYLVKRTGEKVFLECVQDMDHENMFWYRQDPGLGLRLIYFSYDVKMKEKGDIPEGYSVSREKKERFSLILESASTNQTSMYLCASSFRTGRIGAYEQYFGPGTRLTVT.

V usage is TRBV7-9 and J usage is TRBJ2-1; 8 bases map to TRBD2. The germline V gene has CDR1 SEHNR and CDR2 FQNEAQ (reference sequence). V gave up 4 bases and J gave up 4 bases; unmatched junction bases: 12. There are 17 residues in the CDR3. The CDR3 spells CASSSTAGETIYNEQFF. DNA of the CDR3: TGTGCCAGCAGCTCAACAGCGGGGGAGACTATATACAATGAGCAGTTCTTC.

This clone showed up just a few times. J is TRBJ2-2 and V is TRBV5-1; D is ambiguous. Germline CDR1 reads SGHRS; CDR2 reads YFSETQ. Trimming removed 0 bases from V and 3 bases from J, with 9 bases in between. CDR3 length: 15 amino acids. CDR3 protein: CASSLGASYTGELFF. Here the CDR3 DNA reads TGCGCCAGCAGCTTGGGGGCCAGTTACACCGGGGAGCTGTTTTTT.

This clone was found a few times. The junction does not match germline at one end; this may be a read error. The genes are TRBV5-1 and TRBJ1-1; D call uncertain. Germline V gives CDR1 SGHRS, CDR2 YFSETQ. The CDR3 length is 13 residues. CDR3 nucleotide sequence: TGTGCCAGCGGTCCAGGATTAGACACTGAAGCTTTCTTT. This translates into CASGPGLDTEAFF.

This chain connects TRBV2 to TRBJ2-2, with 10 bases identical to TRBD2. The germline CDR1 and CDR2 sequences are SNHLY and FYNNEI. Unmatched junction bases numbered 12, after V lost 6 bases and J lost 5 bases. This CDR3 spans 17 amino acids. CDR3 nucleotides: TGTGCCAGCAGCTTACCCGGACTAGCGGTAGAGACCGGGGAGCTGTTTTTT. As protein: CASSLPGLAVETGELFF.

J is TRBJ1-5 and V is TRBV30; no reliable D call. V dropped 0 bases and J dropped 3 bases, with 9 bases sitting between them. This CDR3 is built from 14 residues. Germline V gene sequence: CDR1 GTSNPN, CDR2 SVGIG (reference sequence). This CDR3 reads CAWSVSSVNQPQHF. Written as DNA, the CDR3 is TGTGCCTGGAGTGTATCCAGCGTCAATCAGCCCCAGCATTTT.

The V call is TRBV11-2, the J call TRBJ2-1, with TRBD2 matching over 12 bases. CDR3 length: 16 residues. CDR1 SGHAT and CDR2 FQNNGV come from the germline V gene. V dropped 6 bases and J dropped 7; count of bases not matched to a gene: 10. The CDR3 DNA is TGTGCCAGCAGTTTGACTAGCGGGGGCGTCTGGAATGAGCAGTTCTTC. Translated: CASSLTSGGVWNEQFF. The full variable domain, completed using reference TRBV11-2 and TRBJ2-1, is EAGVAQSPRYKIIEKRQSVAFWCNPISGHATLYWYQQILGQGPKLLIQFQNNGVVDDSQLPKDRFSAERLKGVDSTLKIQPAKLEDSAVYLCASSLTSGGVWNEQFFGPGTRLTVL.

The chain recombines TRBV15 with TRBJ2-4; a possible D gene is TRBD1 (6 bases). V lost 3 bases and J 0 bases, leaving 9 bases between the germline ends. Germline V lookup: CDR1 LNHNV, CDR2 YYDKDF (reference sequence). CDR3 length: 15 amino acids. The CDR3 here is CATSSQGLAKNIQYF. DNA for the CDR3: TGTGCCACCAGCAGCCAGGGGCTAGCCAAAAACATTCAGTACTTC. Supplemented by reference TRBV15 and TRBJ2-4, the full variable domain reads DAMVIQNPRYQVTQFGKPVTLSCSQTLNHNVMYWYQQKSSQAPKLLFHYYDKDFNNEADTPDNFQSRRPNTSFCFLDIRSPGLGDTAMYLCATSSQGLAKNIQYFGAGTRLSVL.

This clone is labeled large. This chain uses TRBV29-1 with TRBJ2-5; 9 bases align to TRBD1. CDR3 length: 13 residues. The V segment lost 4 bases and the J segment 4 bases; nucleotides outside the gene matches: 4. Germline CDR1 is SQVTM and CDR2 is ANQGSEA. The CDR3 coding sequence is TGCAGCGTTGTACAGGGGGCGGGAGAGACCCAGTACTTC. Protein sequence: CSVVQGAGETQYF.

The CDR3 spells CASSPFYPREEVPTNEKLFF. CDR3 sequence (DNA): TGCGCCAGCAGCCCGTTCTACCCGAGAGAAGAGGTTCCAACTAATGAAAAACTGTTTTTT. The gene calls are TRBV4-1 and TRBJ1-4; D gene ambiguous. CDR1 is MGHRA and CDR2 is YSYEKL in the germline V gene. Deletions cut 4 bases from V and 0 bases from J, with 24 bases between. The CDR3 runs 20 residues.